Each of the 18 T cell receptor beta chains below was sequenced from the same sample in a study of metastatic and nonmetastatic thyroid tumors. Prior to thyroid surgery, none of the patients had received any treatment. TCRdb reprocessed the PCR reads using MiXCR. Of about 16,000 clones detected, more than 20% appear once; the ten largest clones hold about 13%. Sequencing used tumor tissue. These receptor sequences come from a male donor with papillary thyroid cancer or a benign thyroid nodule (not recorded which). Some clones in this sample may be carry-over from other donors' samples.

This clone has a count of ten or more. The J gene is TRBJ2-3, the V gene TRBV4-2; 13 positions agree with TRBD2. Germline CDR1 reads LGHNA; CDR2 reads YNFKEQ. With V trimmed by 0 bases and J by 4 bases, 7 bases remained unmatched. The CDR3 length is 18 residues. CDR3: CASSQEVWTSGGADTQYF. The CDR3 DNA reads as TGTGCCAGCAGCCAAGAAGTCTGGACTAGCGGGGGTGCAGATACGCAGTATTTT.

This clone was detected many times. This CDR3 reads CASSQMSGRDNEQFF. The CDR3 DNA reads TGTGCCAGCAGCCAAATGAGCGGGCGTGACAATGAGCAGTTCTTC. This chain joins TRBV6-1 and TRBJ2-1; a possible D gene is TRBD2 (6 bases). The CDR3 extends over 15 amino acids. The V end was cut by 6 bases, the J end by 5 bases, with 17 bases between. The germline gives CDR1 MNHNS, CDR2 SASEGT.

This clone was observed at least ten times. This chain uses TRBV12-3 or TRBV12-4 with TRBJ2-3, with 8 bases aligning to TRBD1. Germline trimming cut 2 bases from V and 3 bases from J; bases unmatched to any gene: 7. The CDR3 extends over 16 amino acids. CDR3: CASSLRAGGRTDTQYF. The CDR3 DNA reads as TGTGCCAGCAGTTTACGAGCAGGGGGCAGGACAGATACGCAGTATTTT.

This clone was counted at least ten times. The CDR3 reads CSASGTSGRDTDTQYF. CDR3 coding DNA: TGCAGTGCTTCCGGGACTAGCGGGAGAGACACAGATACGCAGTATTTT. The chain couples TRBV20-1 to TRBJ2-3, with 14 bases identical to TRBD2. This CDR3 has 16 amino acids. After removal of 5 bases from V and 2 bases from J, the junction contained 6 bases not matched to a gene. Germline V gives CDR1 DFQATT, CDR2 SNEGSKA (reference sequence).

This clone was recorded at least ten times. DNA for the CDR3: TGTGCCAGCAGTCCAGGGACTGTCGGGAGGGGCGCCTACGAGCAGTACTTC. It translates to CASSPGTVGRGAYEQYF. This chain links TRBV12-3 or TRBV12-4 with TRBJ2-7; 8 nucleotides align to TRBD2. The CDR3 runs 17 residues. Trimming at V came to 5 bases and at J to 2 bases, leaving 14 bases not matched to a gene.

By share, this clone ranks as medium-sized. The V and J genes are TRBV12-3 or TRBV12-4 and TRBJ2-7, with D possibly matching TRBD1 (6 bases). Between the trimmed V and J ends, which lost 3 bases and 2 bases, there was a span of 8 bases. The CDR3 contains 13 residues. CDR3 sequence (DNA): TGTGCCAGCAGTTTCCCAGGGGCCTACGAGCAGTACTTC. This sequence encodes CASSFPGAYEQYF.

The gene calls are TRBV28 and TRBJ2-7; 7 bases are shared with TRBD1. With 3 bases clipped from V and 5 bases from J, the junction kept 10 bases outside the gene matches. The CDR3 has 15 residues. Germline CDR1 MDHEN, CDR2 SYDVKM. CDR3 bases: TGTGCCAGCAGTTTGGGGTTAACAGGGGTGGACGAGCAGTACTTC. Its protein is CASSLGLTGVDEQYF.

The rearrangement links TRBV20-1 to TRBJ2-6; D possibly corresponds to TRBD2 (7 bases). Trimming cost V 0 bases and J 2 bases, with 11 bases left between them. Germline assignment: CDR1 DFQATT and CDR2 SNEGSKA (reference sequence). The CDR3 has 16 residues. CDR3 nucleotides: TGCAGTGCTAGAGAGGGGGGGCGAACTGGGGCCAACGTCCTGACTTTC. Its protein product is CSAREGGRTGANVLTF.

V is TRBV30 and J is TRBJ1-2; weak D call: TRBD1 (6 bases). Looked up from germline, CDR1 is GTSNPN and CDR2 is SVGIG (reference sequence). This CDR3 spans 12 amino acids. V lost 5 bases and J lost 4, with 11 bases in between. The CDR3 DNA reads TGTGCCTGGTCGAGGGGGGGCTATGGCTACACCTTC. It codes for CAWSRGGYGYTF.

The V gene is TRBV7-2, the J gene TRBJ2-7; D not resolved. Trimming shortened V by 0 bases and J by 7 bases, and 19 bases separated the two germline ends. Germline-derived CDR1 and CDR2 are SGHTA and FQGNSA. The CDR3 runs 16 residues. The CDR3 coding sequence is TGTGCCAGCAGCTTAGCTATGAGTCCACCCTCTGAGGAGCAGTACTTC. Its translation: CASSLAMSPPSEEQYF.

CDR3 residues: CASSSGGRNSQGRNEQYF. CDR3 nucleotides: TGTGCCAGCAGCTCAGGGGGGCGTAACTCGCAGGGGAGGAACGAGCAGTACTTC. The chain links TRBV11-2 to TRBJ2-7; D may be TRBD1 (7 bases). Trimming removed 4 bases from V and 5 bases from J, with 27 bases in between. The CDR3 contains 18 residues. Germline V gene sequence: CDR1 SGHAT, CDR2 FQNNGV. Drawing the rest from reference TRBV11-2 and TRBJ2-7, the complete variable domain is EAGVAQSPRYKIIEKRQSVAFWCNPISGHATLYWYQQILGQGPKLLIQFQNNGVVDDSQLPKDRFSAERLKGVDSTLKIQPAKLEDSAVYLCASSSGGRNSQGRNEQYFGPGTRLTVT.

The sample holds many counts of this clone. J is TRBJ2-3 and V is TRBV20-1; D remains ambiguous. Trimming cost V 3 bases and J 5 bases, with 3 bases left between them. Germline assignment: CDR1 DFQATT and CDR2 SNEGSKA (reference sequence). The CDR3 has 10 residues. CDR3: CSASLDTQYF. The CDR3 DNA reads TGCAGTGCTAGCCTAGATACGCAGTATTTT.

The chain combines TRBV29-1 with TRBJ2-1; TRBD1 is a possible D gene (6 bases). V lost 7 bases and J lost 5, with 18 bases in between. There are 14 residues in the CDR3. The germline V gene encodes CDR1 SQVTM and CDR2 ANQGSEA. The CDR3 DNA follows: TGCAGCGCCGGACAGCCCTTTCGGAACAATGAGCAGTTCTTC. This gives the protein CSAGQPFRNNEQFF.

This clone is classed as medium-sized. CDR3 region: CASSLPVTWDYGYTF. CDR3 nucleotides: TGTGCCAGCAGTTTACCGGTCACCTGGGACTATGGCTACACCTTC. V is TRBV28 and J is TRBJ1-2; D is undetermined. The germline V gene encodes CDR1 MDHEN and CDR2 SYDVKM. The CDR3 is 15 residues long. The germline V and J ends were trimmed by 2 bases and 3 bases, with 13 bases remaining between them.

This clone was counted between two and nine times. The chain combines TRBV28 with TRBJ2-5, with TRBD2 matching 7 bases. V gave up 6 bases and J gave up 2 bases; unmatched junction bases: 6. Germline CDR1 is MDHEN and CDR2 is SYDVKM. The CDR3 runs to 14 residues. DNA for the CDR3: TGTGCCAGCAGCCTCCCCGGGGGGCAAGAGACCCAGTACTTC. Its translation: CASSLPGGQETQYF.

This clone is a singleton in its sample. The chain uses TRBV15 and TRBJ2-7; 10 nucleotides align to TRBD2. Germline assignment: CDR1 LNHNV and CDR2 YYDKDF (reference sequence). The trim removed 3 bases at V and 2 bases at J, leaving 13 bases unmatched. The CDR3 runs to 18 residues. The CDR3 is CATSSHPSSGRIPYEQYF. Written as DNA, the CDR3 is TGTGCCACCAGCAGCCATCCCAGTAGCGGGAGGATCCCCTACGAGCAGTACTTC.

By share, this clone ranks as large. The rearrangement uses TRBV27 and TRBJ2-7; D not resolved. Germline V gives CDR1 MNHEY, CDR2 SMNVEV (reference sequence). The CDR3 spans 13 residues. V was shortened by 6 bases and J by 4 bases, with 13 bases between the two germline ends. The CDR3 reads CASRPETSYEQYF. In DNA, the CDR3 is TGTGCCAGCAGACCAGAGACAAGTTACGAGCAGTACTTC.

Many counts were recorded for this clone. The rearrangement joins TRBV30 to TRBJ2-3, with D unclear. The CDR3 sequence is 12 residues long. Looked up from germline, CDR1 is GTSNPN and CDR2 is SVGIG (reference sequence). The germline V and J ends were trimmed by 5 bases and 5 bases, with 11 bases remaining between them. CDR3 sequence: CAWARSRDTQYF. The CDR3 DNA sequence: TGTGCCTGGGCCCGCAGCCGAGATACGCAGTATTTT.